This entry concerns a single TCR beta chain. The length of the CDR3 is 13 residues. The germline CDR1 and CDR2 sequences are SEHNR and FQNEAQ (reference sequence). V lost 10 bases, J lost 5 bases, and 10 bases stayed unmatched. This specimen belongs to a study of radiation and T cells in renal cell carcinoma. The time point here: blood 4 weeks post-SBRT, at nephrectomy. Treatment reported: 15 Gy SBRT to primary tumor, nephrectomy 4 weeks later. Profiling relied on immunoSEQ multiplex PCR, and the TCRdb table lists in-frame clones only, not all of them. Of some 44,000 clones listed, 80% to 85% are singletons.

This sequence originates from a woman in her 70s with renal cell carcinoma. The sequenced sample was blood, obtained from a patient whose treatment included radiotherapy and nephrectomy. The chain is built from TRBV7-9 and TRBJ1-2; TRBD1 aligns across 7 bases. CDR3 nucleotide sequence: TGTGCCACGACGAGGGGGCGCGGGTATGGCTACACCTTC. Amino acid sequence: CATTRGRGYGYTF. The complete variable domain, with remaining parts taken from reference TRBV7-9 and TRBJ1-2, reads DTGVSQNPRHKITKRGQNVTFRCDPISEHNRLYWYRQTLGQGPEFLTYFQNEAQLEKSRLLSDRFSAERPKGSFSTLEIQRTEQGDSAMYLCATTRGRGYGYTFGSGTRLTVV.